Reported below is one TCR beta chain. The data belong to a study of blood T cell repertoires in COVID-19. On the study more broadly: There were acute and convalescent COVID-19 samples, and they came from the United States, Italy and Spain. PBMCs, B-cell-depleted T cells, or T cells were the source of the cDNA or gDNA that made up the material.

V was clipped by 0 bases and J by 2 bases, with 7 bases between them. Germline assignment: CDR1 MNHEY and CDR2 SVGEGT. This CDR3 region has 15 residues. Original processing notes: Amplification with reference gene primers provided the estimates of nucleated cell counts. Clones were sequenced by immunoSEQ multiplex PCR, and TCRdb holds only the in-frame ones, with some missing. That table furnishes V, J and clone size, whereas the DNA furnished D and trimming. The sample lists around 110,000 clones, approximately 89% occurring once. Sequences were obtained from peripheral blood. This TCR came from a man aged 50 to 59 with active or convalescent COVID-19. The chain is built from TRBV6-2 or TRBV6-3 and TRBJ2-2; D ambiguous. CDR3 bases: TGTGCCAGCAGTTACTCTACCAGAAACACCGGGGAGCTGTTTTTT. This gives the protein CASSYSTRNTGELFF.